This entry is about one TCR beta chain. Its target is not known. This sample was taken from a study of T cell responses to AZD1222 COVID-19 vaccine. Study observations and caveats: Repertoires were obtained solely post-peak T cell response.

The V and J ends lost 0 bases and 2 bases respectively, with 9 bases between them. Germline CDR1 SGDLS, CDR2 YYNGEE. This CDR3 is 14 amino acids long. Libraries were prepared by immunoSEQ multiplex PCR; TCRdb keeps only in-frame clonotypes and omits some of them. The sample has some 120,000 clones, about 89% seen once. This receptor was identified in an adult in good health. The specimen was peripheral blood, collected on day 0 of AZD1222 vaccination. This chain joins TRBV9 and TRBJ2-7, with unresolved D. The CDR3 DNA follows: TGTGCCAGCAGCGTAGAGGGCGAGGCCTACGAGCAGTACTTC. It translates to CASSVEGEAYEQYF.